Listed here is a single T cell receptor (beta chain). Its antigen is as yet unknown. This entry comes from a study of CD8 T cells in Susac syndrome. Whole-study findings and limits: The relatively small number of individuals in the TCR sequencing and HLA analysis was acknowledged by the study.

Reverse transcription of about 0.45 to 1 ug RNA was carried out with random hexamers. Multiplex PCR with immunoSEQ amplified the TCR beta CDR3 across 54 Vbeta and 13 Jbeta. One entry per CDR3 protein results from TCRdb running MiXCR on the immunoSEQ multiplex PCR reads. This table has approximately 100,000 distinct CDR3 sequences, 80% to 95% appearing once. This CDR3 is 16 amino acids long. The V end was cut by 6 bases, the J end by 1 base, with 16 bases between. Germline assignment: CDR1 SGHTA and CDR2 FQGNSA. The rearrangement links TRBV7-2 to TRBJ2-1; the D gene is possibly TRBD2 (7 bases). The specimen sequenced was CD4+ T cells from PBMCs. This TCR came from a human donor in good health. The CDR3 sequence: CASRYNGGRSYNEQFF. The CDR3 bases are TGTGCCAGCAGATACAACGGGGGGCGTTCCTACAATGAGCAGTTCTTC.